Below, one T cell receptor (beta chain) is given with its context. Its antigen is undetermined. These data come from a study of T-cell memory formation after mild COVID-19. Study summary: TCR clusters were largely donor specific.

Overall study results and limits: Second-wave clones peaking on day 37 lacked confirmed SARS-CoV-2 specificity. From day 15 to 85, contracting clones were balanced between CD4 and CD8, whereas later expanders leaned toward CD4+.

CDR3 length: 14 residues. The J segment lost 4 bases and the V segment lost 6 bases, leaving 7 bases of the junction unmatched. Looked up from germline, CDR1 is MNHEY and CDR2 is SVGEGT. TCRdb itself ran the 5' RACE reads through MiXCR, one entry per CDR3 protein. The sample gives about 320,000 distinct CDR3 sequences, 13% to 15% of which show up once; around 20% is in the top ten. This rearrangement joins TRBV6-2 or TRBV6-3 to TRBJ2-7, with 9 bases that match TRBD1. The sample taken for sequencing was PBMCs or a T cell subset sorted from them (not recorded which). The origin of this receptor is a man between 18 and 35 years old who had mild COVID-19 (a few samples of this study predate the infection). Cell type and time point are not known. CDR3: CASRPGQGLYEQYF. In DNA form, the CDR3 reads TGTGCCAGCAGACCTGGACAGGGGCTATACGAGCAGTACTTC.